These T cell receptor beta chains were read from a single sample in a study of T cells in Graves' hyperthyroidism and ophthalmopathy. MiXCR, applied by TCRdb to the multiplex PCR reads, yields one record per CDR3 protein. The table shows 620,000 or so distinct CDR3 sequences, with approximately 15% occurring only once. Material for sequencing was blood. These receptors were taken from a woman in her forties or fifties with Graves' ophthalmopathy. CDR3s include the opening cysteine and the closing phenylalanine or tryptophan. Fields, in order: D gene, V gene, clone size, J gene, CDR3 protein, CDR3 DNA. The D gene is left open where the match is weak. Size values are once, few and many counts, or a class for expanded clones, and some rows have none.

d_call: .; v_call: TRBV7-2; clone_size: many; j_call: TRBJ2-3; cdr3_aa: CASRPSVQHTDTQYF; cdr3_nt: TGTGCCAGCCGCCCTAGCGTACAACACACAGATACGCAGTATTTT
d_call: .; v_call: TRBV28; clone_size: many; j_call: TRBJ2-1; cdr3_aa: CASSLAGRVDEQFF; cdr3_nt: TGTGCCAGCAGTTTAGCGGGAAGGGTAGATGAGCAGTTCTTC
d_call: TRBD1; v_call: TRBV28; clone_size: .; j_call: TRBJ2-3; cdr3_aa: CASSPITGGKGIDTQYF; cdr3_nt: TGTGCCAGCAGTCCCATAACAGGGGGCAAAGGAATAGATACGCAGTATTTT
d_call: .; v_call: TRBV6-2/TRBV6-3; clone_size: many; j_call: TRBJ2-5; cdr3_aa: CASSYGQEETQYF; cdr3_nt: TGTGCCAGCAGTTACGGGCAAGAAGAGACCCAGTACTTC
d_call: TRBD1; v_call: TRBV6-2/TRBV6-3; clone_size: few; j_call: TRBJ2-1; cdr3_aa: CASSYSRGGGEQFF; cdr3_nt: TGTGCCAGCAGTTACTCGAGAGGGGGCGGTGAGCAGTTCTTC
d_call: .; v_call: TRBV7-8; clone_size: many; j_call: TRBJ1-4; cdr3_aa: CASRRADTNEKLFF; cdr3_nt: TGTGCCAGCCGGAGGGCAGATACTAATGAAAAACTGTTTTTT
d_call: TRBD1; v_call: TRBV7-9; clone_size: .; j_call: TRBJ1-4; cdr3_aa: CASSPRRGQNEKLFF; cdr3_nt: TGTGCCAGCAGCCCCCGCAGGGGGCAAAATGAAAAACTGTTTTTT
d_call: .; v_call: TRBV7-8; clone_size: many; j_call: TRBJ1-5; cdr3_aa: CASSLAGFLSNQPQHF; cdr3_nt: TGTGCCAGCAGCTTAGCAGGGTTCCTTAGCAATCAGCCCCAGCATTTT
d_call: .; v_call: TRBV9; clone_size: many; j_call: TRBJ1-1; cdr3_aa: CASSVDTRNTEAFF; cdr3_nt: TGTGCCAGCAGCGTCGACACTAGGAACACTGAAGCTTTCTTT
d_call: TRBD1; v_call: TRBV28; clone_size: few; j_call: TRBJ2-7; cdr3_aa: CASTSGTGWYEQYF; cdr3_nt: TGTGCCAGCACCTCCGGGACAGGGTGGTACGAGCAGTACTTC
d_call: .; v_call: TRBV28; clone_size: few; j_call: TRBJ2-7; cdr3_aa: CASSRLEQYF; cdr3_nt: TGTGCCAGCAGTAGACTCGAGCAGTACTTC
d_call: TRBD2; v_call: TRBV18; clone_size: .; j_call: TRBJ2-3; cdr3_aa: CASSPPISGRPTDTQYF; cdr3_nt: TGTGCCAGCTCACCACCTATAAGCGGGAGGCCCACAGATACGCAGTATTTT
d_call: TRBD2; v_call: TRBV20-1; clone_size: many; j_call: TRBJ2-1; cdr3_aa: CSARPGTSGIYNEQFF; cdr3_nt: TGCAGTGCTAGACCAGGGACTAGCGGGATTTACAATGAGCAGTTCTTC
d_call: .; v_call: TRBV29-1; clone_size: few; j_call: TRBJ1-1; cdr3_aa: CSVTRNPSSTEAFF; cdr3_nt: TGCAGCGTCACCAGGAACCCTTCCAGCACTGAAGCTTTCTTT
d_call: TRBD2; v_call: TRBV7-2; clone_size: many; j_call: TRBJ2-1; cdr3_aa: CASSSTSGIYNEQFF; cdr3_nt: TGTGCCAGCAGCTCGACTAGCGGGATCTACAATGAGCAGTTCTTC
d_call: TRBD1; v_call: TRBV19; clone_size: .; j_call: TRBJ2-1; cdr3_aa: CASRAGTAYSYNEQFF; cdr3_nt: TGTGCCAGTAGAGCCGGGACAGCGTACTCCTACAATGAGCAGTTCTTC
d_call: .; v_call: TRBV28; clone_size: .; j_call: TRBJ1-5; cdr3_aa: CASTKNLGPGGQPQHF; cdr3_nt: TGTGCCAGCACTAAAAATCTAGGTCCAGGTGGTCAGCCCCAGCATTTT
d_call: TRBD1; v_call: TRBV4-3; clone_size: few; j_call: TRBJ1-3; cdr3_aa: CASSQVGQGIGNTIYF; cdr3_nt: TGCGCCAGCAGCCAAGTGGGACAGGGGATTGGAAACACCATATATTTT
d_call: TRBD2; v_call: TRBV11-2; clone_size: many; j_call: TRBJ2-1; cdr3_aa: CASSLEGLADNNEQFF; cdr3_nt: TGTGCCAGCAGCTTAGAGGGACTAGCGGATAACAATGAGCAGTTCTTC
d_call: .; v_call: TRBV25-1; clone_size: few; j_call: TRBJ1-4; cdr3_aa: CASSEYDRKNEKLFF; cdr3_nt: TGTGCCAGCAGTGAATACGACAGGAAAAATGAAAAACTGTTTTTT
d_call: .; v_call: TRBV2; clone_size: many; j_call: TRBJ1-1; cdr3_aa: CASRGANTEAFF; cdr3_nt: TGTGCCAGCCGAGGAGCGAACACTGAAGCTTTCTTT
d_call: TRBD1; v_call: TRBV6-2/TRBV6-3; clone_size: many; j_call: TRBJ2-1; cdr3_aa: CASSYSDRGKDEQFF; cdr3_nt: TGTGCCAGCAGTTACTCGGACAGGGGAAAGGATGAGCAGTTCTTC
d_call: TRBD2; v_call: TRBV4-2; clone_size: .; j_call: TRBJ2-5; cdr3_aa: CASSQDTLAGVMKTQYF; cdr3_nt: TGTGCCAGCAGCCAAGATACCCTCGCGGGAGTTATGAAGACCCAGTACTTC
d_call: .; v_call: TRBV30; clone_size: many; j_call: TRBJ1-4; cdr3_aa: CAWSVMGGGNEKLFF; cdr3_nt: TGTGCCTGGAGTGTCATGGGGGGGGGCAATGAAAAACTGTTTTTT
d_call: .; v_call: TRBV3-1; clone_size: many; j_call: TRBJ1-2; cdr3_aa: CASSQRVRYYGYTF; cdr3_nt: TGTGCCAGCAGCCAAAGGGTGCGGTACTATGGCTACACCTTC
d_call: .; v_call: TRBV15; clone_size: few; j_call: TRBJ1-5; cdr3_aa: CATSRDWGRAGQPQHF; cdr3_nt: TGTGCCACCAGCAGAGATTGGGGGCGCGCGGGGCAGCCCCAGCATTTT
d_call: TRBD2; v_call: TRBV12-3/TRBV12-4; clone_size: many; j_call: TRBJ2-2; cdr3_aa: CASSLVGLAGVTGELFF; cdr3_nt: TGTGCCAGCAGTTTAGTTGGCCTAGCGGGTGTCACCGGGGAGCTGTTTTTT
d_call: TRBD2; v_call: TRBV14; clone_size: .; j_call: TRBJ2-4; cdr3_aa: CASSQGGRADFAVLYF; cdr3_nt: TGTGCCAGCAGCCAAGGTGGGAGGGCTGACTTCGCGGTCTTGTACTTC
d_call: TRBD2; v_call: TRBV29-1; clone_size: .; j_call: TRBJ2-7; cdr3_aa: CSVVPAGGYEQYF; cdr3_nt: TGCAGCGTTGTGCCAGCGGGAGGCTACGAGCAGTACTTC
d_call: .; v_call: TRBV7-9; clone_size: many; j_call: TRBJ2-3; cdr3_aa: CASRIQGGTDTQYF; cdr3_nt: TGTGCCAGCAGAATCCAGGGTGGCACAGATACGCAGTATTTT
d_call: .; v_call: TRBV7-3; clone_size: many; j_call: TRBJ2-1; cdr3_aa: CASSLISGGGNGEQFF; cdr3_nt: TGTGCCAGCAGCTTAATTTCGGGTGGAGGTAACGGTGAGCAGTTCTTC
d_call: TRBD2; v_call: TRBV6-1; clone_size: many; j_call: TRBJ2-7; cdr3_aa: CASSSSSGSKYEQYF; cdr3_nt: TGTGCCAGCAGTTCATCTAGCGGGAGTAAATACGAGCAGTACTTC
d_call: TRBD2; v_call: TRBV7-2; clone_size: many; j_call: TRBJ2-1; cdr3_aa: CASSSTSGRGEQFF; cdr3_nt: TGTGCCAGCAGCTCGACTAGCGGCAGGGGTGAGCAGTTCTTC
d_call: .; v_call: TRBV7-9; clone_size: .; j_call: TRBJ1-6; cdr3_aa: CASSLGGANNSPLHF; cdr3_nt: TGTGCCAGCAGCCTGGGGGGGGCGAATAATTCACCCCTCCACTTT
d_call: TRBD2; v_call: TRBV7-3; clone_size: many; j_call: TRBJ2-2; cdr3_aa: CASSLGLAVTGELFF; cdr3_nt: TGTGCCAGCAGCTTAGGTCTAGCGGTCACCGGGGAGCTGTTTTTT
d_call: TRBD2; v_call: TRBV20-1; clone_size: many; j_call: TRBJ2-5; cdr3_aa: CSARGSGRAWETQYF; cdr3_nt: TGCAGTGCTAGAGGTAGCGGGAGGGCCTGGGAGACCCAGTACTTC
d_call: .; v_call: TRBV24-1; clone_size: few; j_call: TRBJ1-2; cdr3_aa: CATSDTTDSNYGYTF; cdr3_nt: TGTGCCACCAGTGATACGACAGATTCAAACTATGGCTACACCTTC
d_call: .; v_call: TRBV5-5; clone_size: .; j_call: TRBJ2-7; cdr3_aa: CASTLRQGFYEQYF; cdr3_nt: TGTGCCAGCACGCTAAGACAAGGATTCTACGAGCAGTACTTC
d_call: .; v_call: TRBV24-1; clone_size: few; j_call: TRBJ2-3; cdr3_aa: CATSDSAISTDTQYF; cdr3_nt: TGTGCCACCAGTGATTCCGCCATTAGCACAGATACGCAGTATTTT
d_call: TRBD2; v_call: TRBV19; clone_size: .; j_call: TRBJ2-3; cdr3_aa: CASSIRREVDTQYF; cdr3_nt: TGTGCCAGTAGTATACGGCGGGAGGTGGATACGCAGTATTTT
d_call: TRBD1; v_call: TRBV28; clone_size: many; j_call: TRBJ2-3; cdr3_aa: CASRPRDRGFTDTQYF; cdr3_nt: TGTGCCAGCAGGCCCCGTGACAGGGGGTTCACAGATACGCAGTATTTT
d_call: TRBD2; v_call: TRBV6-1; clone_size: many; j_call: TRBJ2-1; cdr3_aa: CASTRRLAGKYNEQFF; cdr3_nt: TGTGCCAGCACCCGAAGACTAGCGGGAAAGTACAATGAGCAGTTCTTC
d_call: .; v_call: TRBV20-1; clone_size: .; j_call: TRBJ2-2; cdr3_aa: CSARNPWGSTGELFF; cdr3_nt: TGCAGTGCTAGAAATCCCTGGGGGTCTACCGGGGAGCTGTTTTTT
d_call: .; v_call: TRBV5-1; clone_size: many; j_call: TRBJ2-7; cdr3_aa: CASSESGHQYEQYF; cdr3_nt: TGCGCCAGCAGCGAATCAGGACATCAGTACGAGCAGTACTTC
d_call: TRBD2; v_call: TRBV20-1; clone_size: .; j_call: TRBJ2-1; cdr3_aa: CSARKVGTTFTEQFF; cdr3_nt: TGCAGTGCTAGAAAGGTAGGGACTACCTTTACGGAGCAGTTCTTC
d_call: .; v_call: TRBV7-2; clone_size: many; j_call: TRBJ2-3; cdr3_aa: CASTSSRQSKYF; cdr3_nt: TGTGCCAGCACTTCTTCTAGACAGTCCAAGTATTTT
d_call: .; v_call: TRBV11-3; clone_size: few; j_call: TRBJ1-3; cdr3_aa: CASSARGNTIYF; cdr3_nt: TGTGCCAGCAGCGCCCGGGGGAACACCATATATTTT
d_call: TRBD1; v_call: TRBV24-1; clone_size: .; j_call: TRBJ2-6; cdr3_aa: CATSDPGQGAAGANVLTF; cdr3_nt: TGTGCCACCAGTGACCCTGGACAGGGGGCAGCAGGGGCCAACGTCCTGACTTTC
d_call: TRBD2; v_call: TRBV4-2; clone_size: few; j_call: TRBJ2-1; cdr3_aa: CASSQDLSSSGSSYNEQFF; cdr3_nt: TGTGCCAGCAGCCAAGATCTAAGTTCTAGCGGGAGCTCCTACAATGAGCAGTTCTTC
d_call: TRBD1; v_call: TRBV5-5; clone_size: many; j_call: TRBJ1-2; cdr3_aa: CASSLAGGNYGYTF; cdr3_nt: TGTGCCAGCAGCTTGGCAGGGGGCAACTATGGCTACACCTTC
d_call: TRBD2; v_call: TRBV7-2; clone_size: .; j_call: TRBJ2-7; cdr3_aa: CASRIAGRTSYEQYF; cdr3_nt: TGTGCCAGCAGAATAGCGGGACGGACCAGCTACGAGCAGTACTTC
d_call: .; v_call: TRBV11-2; clone_size: many; j_call: TRBJ2-7; cdr3_aa: CASSLARLSPYEQYF; cdr3_nt: TGTGCCAGCAGCTTAGCTAGACTATCTCCCTACGAGCAGTACTTC
d_call: .; v_call: TRBV12-3/TRBV12-4; clone_size: .; j_call: TRBJ2-5; cdr3_aa: CASSSPDPPAQYF; cdr3_nt: TGTGCCAGCAGTAGTCCAGACCCGCCGGCCCAGTACTTC
d_call: .; v_call: TRBV5-1; clone_size: few; j_call: TRBJ1-1; cdr3_aa: CASSLWDRPSGEAFF; cdr3_nt: TGTGCCAGCAGCTTGTGGGATCGGCCTAGCGGTGAAGCTTTCTTT